Reported below is one T cell receptor (beta chain). No antigen is known for it. This record belongs to a study of T cells in Graves' hyperthyroidism and ophthalmopathy. Across the study: Prior to any treatment, at the point of initial diagnosis, peripheral blood was collected. Study-level points and caveats: Model-based prediction identified ophthalmopathy a median about 6 months prior to its onset.

Uncontrolled infection, other autoimmune disease, pregnancy and lactation each barred patients from inclusion. Fresh peripheral blood, 7.5 to 10 ml, yielded the PBMCs. The CDR3 length is 15 residues. CDR1 and CDR2 from the germline V gene are MRHNA and SNTAGT. From RNA transcripts, TCR beta CDR3 regions were amplified. The study used the HTBI primer set for a first-round RT-PCR of the TCR CDR3. TCRdb independently ran MiXCR on the multiplex PCR reads; one entry per CDR3 protein. In the table there are about 250,000 distinct CDR3 sequences, about 20% of which are singletons. The sequence came from a man in his thirties or forties with Graves' ophthalmopathy. The V and J genes are TRBV6-4 and TRBJ1-1; TRBD1 matches 9 bases. Sequences were obtained from blood. CDR3 coding DNA: TGTGTCCAGCAGCGGGACAGGGCTATGAACACTGAAGCTTTCTTT. This translates into CVQQRDRAMNTEAFF.